This TCR beta chain came from a study of blood T cell repertoires in COVID-19. Overall study: Sites across the United States, Italy and Spain contributed samples from acute and convalescent COVID-19. Sources were T cells, B-cell-depleted T cells, or PBMCs; the material itself was cDNA or gDNA.

Sequencing was performed with immunoSEQ multiplex PCR; in TCRdb, only in-frame clones are kept and a portion is missing. The table includes around 190,000 clones, 70% to 85% detected once. The length of the CDR3 is 14 residues. Germline CDR1 is LNHDA and CDR2 is SQIVND (reference sequence). V was clipped by 5 bases and J by 0 bases; unmatched bases: 3. The receptor comes from a human donor in a cohort sampled during active COVID-19. V gene TRBV19 combines with J gene TRBJ2-5, with TRBD1 matching over 7 bases. Sequenced input: peripheral blood. The CDR3 reads CASSLTGNQETQYF. CDR3 DNA: TGTGCCAGTAGTCTGACAGGGAACCAAGAGACCCAGTACTTC.